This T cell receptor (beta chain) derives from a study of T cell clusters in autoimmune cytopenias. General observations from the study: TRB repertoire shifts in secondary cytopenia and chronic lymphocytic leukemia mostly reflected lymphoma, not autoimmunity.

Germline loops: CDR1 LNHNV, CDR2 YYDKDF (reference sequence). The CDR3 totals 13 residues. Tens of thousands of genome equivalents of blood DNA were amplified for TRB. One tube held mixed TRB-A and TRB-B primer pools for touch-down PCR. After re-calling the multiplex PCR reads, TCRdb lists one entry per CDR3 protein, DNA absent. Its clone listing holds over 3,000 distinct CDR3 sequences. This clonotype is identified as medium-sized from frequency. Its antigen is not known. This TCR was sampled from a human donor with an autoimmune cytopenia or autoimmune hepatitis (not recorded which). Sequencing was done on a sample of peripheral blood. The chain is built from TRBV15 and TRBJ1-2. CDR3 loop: CATSTSEGNGYTF.